The present TCR beta chain was sequenced within a study of T cell changes during pregnancy in multiple sclerosis. Clones were sequenced by immunoSEQ multiplex PCR, and TCRdb holds only the in-frame ones, with some missing. The sample comprises over 70,000 clones, approximately 89% of which are singletons, and around 2% rests with the top ten. The sequencing here drew on peripheral blood, taken in the first trimester of pregnancy. This receptor was taken from a female donor in good health, enrolled as a control in a pregnancy study.

As DNA, the CDR3 is TGTGCCAGCAGCCCGGGACAGATGTACTACGAGCAGTACTTC. It codes for CASSPGQMYYEQYF. The chain combines TRBV6-1 with TRBJ2-7; 7 bases fit TRBD1. The CDR3 length is 14 residues. CDR1 and CDR2 (germline): MNHNS, SASEGT. J lost 3 bases, V lost 6 bases, and 8 bases had no gene match.